Listed here is a single T cell receptor beta chain. Its antigen remains unknown. The record originates from a study of CD8 T cells in ankylosing spondylitis. Overall study findings and caveats: Disease-associated clones were reportedly significantly overrepresented in matched ankylosing spondylitis synovial fluid. Clones linked with disease were CD8+ and fairly uncommon in the peripheral blood. In ankylosing spondylitis blood, a motif of fewer than 10 highly homologous TCR beta variants appeared characteristic.

CDR1 is SQVTM and CDR2 is ANQGSEA in the germline V gene. Trimming removed 4 bases from V and 8 bases from J; junction bases left unmatched: 6. The CDR3 is 13 residues long. TCRdb redid the calling of the 5' RACE reads with MiXCR, one entry per CDR3 protein. The data hold around 220,000 distinct CDR3 sequences, with about 16% observed a single time. This chain joins TRBV29-1 and TRBJ2-1, with TRBD2 matching 9 bases. The specimen was blood, either unsorted or a sorted T cell fraction (not recorded which). The clonotype comes from a male donor with ankylosing spondylitis. CDR3: CSVASGGIDEQFF. The CDR3 DNA is TGCAGCGTTGCGAGCGGGGGGATAGATGAGCAGTTCTTC.